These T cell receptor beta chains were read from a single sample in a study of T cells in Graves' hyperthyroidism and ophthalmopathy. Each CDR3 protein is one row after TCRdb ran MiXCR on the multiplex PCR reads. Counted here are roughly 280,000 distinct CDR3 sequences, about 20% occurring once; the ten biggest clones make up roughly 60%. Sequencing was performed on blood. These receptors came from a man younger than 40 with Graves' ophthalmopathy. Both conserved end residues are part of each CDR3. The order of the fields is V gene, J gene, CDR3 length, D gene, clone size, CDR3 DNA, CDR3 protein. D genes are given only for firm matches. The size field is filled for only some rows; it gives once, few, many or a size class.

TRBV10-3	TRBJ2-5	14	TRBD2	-	TGTGCCATCAGTGCGGCGAGCGGGAGTGAGACCCAGTACTTC	CAISAASGSETQYF
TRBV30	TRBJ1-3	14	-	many	TGTGCCTGGACCCTGACGGTAACGGGAAACACCATATATTTT	CAWTLTVTGNTIYF
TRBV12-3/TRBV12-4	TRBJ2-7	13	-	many	TGTGCCAGCAGTCCGCAAATACACTACGAGCAGTACTTC	CASSPQIHYEQYF
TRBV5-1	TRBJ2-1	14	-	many	TGCGCCAGCAGCTTGGGGAGCTCCTACAATGAGCAGTTCTTC	CASSLGSSYNEQFF
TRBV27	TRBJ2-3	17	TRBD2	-	TGTGCCAGCAGTTCTACCGTTGGGACTAGGAGAACAGATACGCAGTATTTT	CASSSTVGTRRTDTQYF
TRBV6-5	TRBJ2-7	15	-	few	TGTGCCAGCAGTTACTTGGCTAGCGACACCTACGAGCAGTACTTC	CASSYLASDTYEQYF
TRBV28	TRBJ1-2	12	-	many	TGTGCCAGCAGTTCTCCCTTGGGGGGCTACACCTTC	CASSSPLGGYTF
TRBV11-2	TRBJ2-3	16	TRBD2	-	TGTGCCAGCACTTTAGGAGATAGCGGGAGATCAGATACGCAGTATTTT	CASTLGDSGRSDTQYF
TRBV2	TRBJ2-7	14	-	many	TGTGCCAGCACGCCGGGACGGGCCCCCTACGAGCAGTACTTC	CASTPGRAPYEQYF
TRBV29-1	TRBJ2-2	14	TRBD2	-	TGCAGCGTTGATAGCGGGAGGGTCACCGGGGAGCTGTTTTTT	CSVDSGRVTGELFF
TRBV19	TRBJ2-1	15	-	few	TGTGCCAGTAGTATAGGAGGGTCTTTCTACAATGAGCAGTTCTTC	CASSIGGSFYNEQFF
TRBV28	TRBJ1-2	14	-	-	TGTGCCAGCAGTTTAACCCCGGGTGGCTATGGCTACACCTTC	CASSLTPGGYGYTF
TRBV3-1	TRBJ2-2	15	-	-	TGTGCCAGCAGCCAAAGGGCAGACGTGGGCGGGGAGCTGTTTTTT	CASSQRADVGGELFF
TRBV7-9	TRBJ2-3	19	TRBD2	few	TGTGCCAGCAGCTCACTCGGACTAGCGGGAGGGTCAGGCACAGATACGCAGTATTTT	CASSSLGLAGGSGTDTQYF
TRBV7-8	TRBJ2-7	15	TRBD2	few	TGTGCCAGCAGCTTGGGGGGGACTCAGACCTACGAGCAGTACTTC	CASSLGGTQTYEQYF
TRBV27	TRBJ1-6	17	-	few	TGTGCCAGCAGTTTCCGGGGCCGGACAGCCCAGAATTCACCCCTCCACTTT	CASSFRGRTAQNSPLHF
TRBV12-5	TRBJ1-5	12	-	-	TGTGCTAGCCAACAGGGTTATCAGCCCCAGCATTTT	CASQQGYQPQHF
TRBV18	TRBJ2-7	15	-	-	TGTGCCAGCTCAACGTACGGGGGCGCTGCCTACGAGCAGTACTTC	CASSTYGGAAYEQYF
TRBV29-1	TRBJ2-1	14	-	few	TGCAGCGTTGCCCGGGACCGGATCAACAATGAGCAGTTCTTC	CSVARDRINNEQFF
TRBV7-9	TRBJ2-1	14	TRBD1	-	TGTGCCAGCAGCGTATTACAGGGGTTGGATGAGCAGTTCTTC	CASSVLQGLDEQFF
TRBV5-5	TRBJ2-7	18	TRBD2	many	TGTGCCAGCAGCTTGGCCCCGCGGACTAGCGGGAGGGCCTACGAGCAGTACTTC	CASSLAPRTSGRAYEQYF
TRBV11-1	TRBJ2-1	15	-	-	TGTGCCAGCAGTTACTCCGACAGCGCCTACAATGAGCAGTTCTTC	CASSYSDSAYNEQFF
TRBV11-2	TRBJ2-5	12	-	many	TGTGCCAGCAGCTTAGATCTAGAGACCCAGTACTTC	CASSLDLETQYF
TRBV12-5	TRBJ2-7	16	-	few	TGTGCTAGTGGTTTGGGGAGTGGGGGGAGCCGCGACGAGCAGTACTTC	CASGLGSGGSRDEQYF
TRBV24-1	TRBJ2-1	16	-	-	TGTGCCACCAGTGATGCCAGCGGCCGCTCCTACAATGAGCAGTTCTTC	CATSDASGRSYNEQFF
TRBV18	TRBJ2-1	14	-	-	TGTGCCAGCTCCCCTCCTAACGGGGACAATGAGCAGTTCTTC	CASSPPNGDNEQFF
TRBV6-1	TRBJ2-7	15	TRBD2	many	TGTGCCAGCAGGCGAAGACTAGCGGAAGGATCGGAGCAGTACTTC	CASRRRLAEGSEQYF
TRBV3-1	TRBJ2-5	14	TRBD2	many	TGTGCCAGCAGCCAATCTAGCGGGCAAGAGACCCAGTACTTC	CASSQSSGQETQYF
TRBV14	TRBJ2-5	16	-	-	TGTGCCAGCAGCCAGGGTAGGACAAACCCCCAAGAGACCCAGTACTTC	CASSQGRTNPQETQYF
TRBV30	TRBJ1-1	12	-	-	TGTGCCTTGCAGGGACTGAACACTGAAGCTTTCTTT	CALQGLNTEAFF
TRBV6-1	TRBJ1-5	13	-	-	TGTGCCAGCAGAGTTAATAGCAATCAGCCCCAGCATTTT	CASRVNSNQPQHF
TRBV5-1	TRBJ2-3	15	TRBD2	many	TGTGCCAGCAGTTTGGCTAGCGGGGGCACAGATACGCAGTATTTT	CASSLASGGTDTQYF
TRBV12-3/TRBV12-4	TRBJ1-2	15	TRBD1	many	TGTGCCAGTAGTTTTCAGGGGGCGCATAACTATGGCTACACCTTC	CASSFQGAHNYGYTF
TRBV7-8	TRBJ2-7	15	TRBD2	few	TGTGCCAGCAGCGTGGGACTAGCGGGAGTTCACGAGCAGTACTTC	CASSVGLAGVHEQYF
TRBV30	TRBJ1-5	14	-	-	TGTGCCTGGAGTAGCAACAGGGCCGGCCAGCCCCAGCATTTT	CAWSSNRAGQPQHF
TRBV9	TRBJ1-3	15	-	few	TGTGCCAGCAGCGTCGAAACCGAGGTAGTAAACACCATATATTTT	CASSVETEVVNTIYF
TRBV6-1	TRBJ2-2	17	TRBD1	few	TGTGCCACCTTTGGTGTCCTAAGACAGGGCGGTTACGGGGAGCTGTTTTTT	CATFGVLRQGGYGELFF
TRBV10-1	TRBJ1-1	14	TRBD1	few	TGCGCCAGCAGTGACGGGACAGAGAACACTGAAGCTTTCTTT	CASSDGTENTEAFF
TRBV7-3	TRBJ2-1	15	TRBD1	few	TGTGCCAGCACCCCCGGGACAGGGCAGTCCAATGAGCAGTTCTTC	CASTPGTGQSNEQFF
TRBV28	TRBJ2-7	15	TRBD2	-	TGTGCCAGCATCCCGGGACTAGCGGGAACCTACGAGCAGTACTTC	CASIPGLAGTYEQYF
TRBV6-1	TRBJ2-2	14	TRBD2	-	TGTGCCAGCAGTGAACTAGCGGACACCGGGGAGCTGTTTTTT	CASSELADTGELFF
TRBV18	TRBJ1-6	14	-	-	TGTGCCAGCTCACCTAATCCAGGACAGATACCCCTCCACTTT	CASSPNPGQIPLHF
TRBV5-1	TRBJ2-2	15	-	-	TGCGCCAGCAGCTCTTCGACAGGGAACACCGGGGAGCTGTTTTTT	CASSSSTGNTGELFF
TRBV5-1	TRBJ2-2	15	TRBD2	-	TGCGCCAGCAGCCCTGGACTAGCGGTAACCGGGGGGCTGTTTTTT	CASSPGLAVTGGLFF